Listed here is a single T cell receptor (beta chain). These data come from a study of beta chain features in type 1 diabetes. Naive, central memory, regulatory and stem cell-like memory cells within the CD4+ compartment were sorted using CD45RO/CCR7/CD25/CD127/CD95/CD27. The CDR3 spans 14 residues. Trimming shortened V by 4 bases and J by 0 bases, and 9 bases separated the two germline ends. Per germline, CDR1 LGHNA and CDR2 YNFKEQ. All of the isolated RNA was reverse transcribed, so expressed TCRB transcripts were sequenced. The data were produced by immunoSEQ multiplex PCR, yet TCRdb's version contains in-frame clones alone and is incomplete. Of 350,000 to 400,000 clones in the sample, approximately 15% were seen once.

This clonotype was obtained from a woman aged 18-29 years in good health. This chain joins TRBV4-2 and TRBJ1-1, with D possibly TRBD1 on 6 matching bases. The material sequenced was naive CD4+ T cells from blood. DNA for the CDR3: TGTGCCAGCAGCCTGAGGACAGTGAACACTGAAGCTTTCTTT. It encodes CASSLRTVNTEAFF.